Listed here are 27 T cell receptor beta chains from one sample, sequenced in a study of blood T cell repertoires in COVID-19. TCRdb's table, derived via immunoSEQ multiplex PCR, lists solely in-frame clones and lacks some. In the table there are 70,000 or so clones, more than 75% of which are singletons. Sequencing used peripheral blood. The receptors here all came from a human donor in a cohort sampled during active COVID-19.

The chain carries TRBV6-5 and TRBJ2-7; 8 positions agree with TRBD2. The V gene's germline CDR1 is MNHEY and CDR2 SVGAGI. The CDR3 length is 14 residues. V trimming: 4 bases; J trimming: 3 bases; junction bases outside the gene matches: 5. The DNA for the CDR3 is TGTGCCAGCAGTTCATCGGCGGGGGGCTACGAGCAGTACTTC. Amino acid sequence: CASSSSAGGYEQYF.

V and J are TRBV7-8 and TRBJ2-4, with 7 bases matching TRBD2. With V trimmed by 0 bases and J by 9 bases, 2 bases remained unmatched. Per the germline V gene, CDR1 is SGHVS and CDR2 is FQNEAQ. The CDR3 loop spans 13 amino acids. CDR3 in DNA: TGTGCCAGCAGCTTAGCGGGGGAGGGCATTCAGTACTTC. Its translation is CASSLAGEGIQYF.

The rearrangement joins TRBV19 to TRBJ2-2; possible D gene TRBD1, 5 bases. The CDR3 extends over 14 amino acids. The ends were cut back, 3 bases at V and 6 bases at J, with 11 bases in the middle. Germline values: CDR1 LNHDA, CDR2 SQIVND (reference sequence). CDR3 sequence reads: CASSIAQGSGELFF. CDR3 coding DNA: TGTGCCAGTAGTATCGCGCAGGGCTCCGGGGAGCTGTTTTTT.

CDR3 bases: TGTGCCAGCACACTAGCGGGAGCCAACACCGGGGAGCTGTTTTTT. Translating it yields CASTLAGANTGELFF. The gene calls are TRBV25-1 and TRBJ2-2; TRBD2 matches 11 bases. J was trimmed by 2 bases and V by 7 bases; bases with no gene match: 3. The V gene's germline CDR1 is MGHDK and CDR2 SYGVNS. The CDR3 runs 15 residues.

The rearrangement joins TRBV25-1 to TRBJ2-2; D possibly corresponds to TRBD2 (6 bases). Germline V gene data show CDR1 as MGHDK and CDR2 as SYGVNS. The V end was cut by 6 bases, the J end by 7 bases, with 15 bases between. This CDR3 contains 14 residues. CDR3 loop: CASRGGAPGGELFF. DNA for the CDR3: TGTGCCAGCAGGGGGGGAGCCCCTGGCGGGGAGCTGTTTTTT.

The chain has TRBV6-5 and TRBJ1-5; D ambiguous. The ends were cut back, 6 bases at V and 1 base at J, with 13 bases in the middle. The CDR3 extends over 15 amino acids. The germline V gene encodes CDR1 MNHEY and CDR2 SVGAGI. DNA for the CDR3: TGTGCCAGCAGAACGACACATGACAGCAATCAGCCCCAGCATTTT. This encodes CASRTTHDSNQPQHF.

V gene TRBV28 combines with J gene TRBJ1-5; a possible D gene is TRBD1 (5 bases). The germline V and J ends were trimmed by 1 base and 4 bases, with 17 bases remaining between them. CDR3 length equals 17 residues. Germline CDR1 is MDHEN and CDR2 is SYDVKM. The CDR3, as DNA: TGTGCCAGCAGTTTATCATCAGGAACGCCAGGGAATCAGCCCCAGCATTTT. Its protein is CASSLSSGTPGNQPQHF.

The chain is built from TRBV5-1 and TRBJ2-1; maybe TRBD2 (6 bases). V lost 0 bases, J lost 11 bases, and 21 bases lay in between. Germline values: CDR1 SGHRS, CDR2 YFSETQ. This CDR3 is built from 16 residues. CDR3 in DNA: TGCGCCAGCAGCTTGGCCCCTCCCTCCGGGACTGGTAAGCAGTTCTTC. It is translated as CASSLAPPSGTGKQFF.

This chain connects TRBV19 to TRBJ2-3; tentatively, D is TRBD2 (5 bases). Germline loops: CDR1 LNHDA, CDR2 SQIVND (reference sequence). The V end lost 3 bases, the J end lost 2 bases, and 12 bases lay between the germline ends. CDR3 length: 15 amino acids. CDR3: CASSMGSADTDTQYF. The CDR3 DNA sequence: TGTGCCAGTAGTATGGGCTCAGCGGACACAGATACGCAGTATTTT.

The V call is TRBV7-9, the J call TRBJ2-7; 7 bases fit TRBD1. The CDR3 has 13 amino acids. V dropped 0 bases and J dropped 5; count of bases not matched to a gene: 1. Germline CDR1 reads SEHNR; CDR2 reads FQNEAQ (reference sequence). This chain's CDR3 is CASSLAGQNEQYF. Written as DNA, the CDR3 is TGTGCCAGCAGCTTAGCGGGACAGAACGAGCAGTACTTC.

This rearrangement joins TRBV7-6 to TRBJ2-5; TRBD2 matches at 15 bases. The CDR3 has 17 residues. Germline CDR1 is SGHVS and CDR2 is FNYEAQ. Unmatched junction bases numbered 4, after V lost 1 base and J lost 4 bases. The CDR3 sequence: CASSLGTSGGALETQYF. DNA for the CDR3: TGTGCCAGCAGCTTAGGGACTAGCGGGGGGGCCTTAGAGACCCAGTACTTC.

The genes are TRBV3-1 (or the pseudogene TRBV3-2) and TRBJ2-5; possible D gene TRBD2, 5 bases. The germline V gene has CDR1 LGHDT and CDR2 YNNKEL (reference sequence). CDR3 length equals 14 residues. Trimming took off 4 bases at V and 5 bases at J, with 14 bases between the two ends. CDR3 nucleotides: TGTGCCAGCAGCCTGGGAGTTAGCGTGGAGACCCAGTACTTC. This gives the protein CASSLGVSVETQYF.

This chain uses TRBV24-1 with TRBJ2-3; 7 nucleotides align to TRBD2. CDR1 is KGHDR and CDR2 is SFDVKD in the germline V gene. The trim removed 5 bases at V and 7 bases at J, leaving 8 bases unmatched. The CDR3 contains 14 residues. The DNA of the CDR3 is TGTGCCACCAGTGTAAACGGGGGGTCGAATACGCAGTATTTT. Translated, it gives CATSVNGGSNTQYF.

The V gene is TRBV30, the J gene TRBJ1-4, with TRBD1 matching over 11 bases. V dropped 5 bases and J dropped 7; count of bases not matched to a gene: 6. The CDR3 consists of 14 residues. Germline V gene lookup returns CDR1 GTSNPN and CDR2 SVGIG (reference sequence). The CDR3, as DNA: TGTGCCTGGTCGTCGGGACAGGGGGGTGAAAAACTGTTTTTT. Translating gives CAWSSGQGGEKLFF.

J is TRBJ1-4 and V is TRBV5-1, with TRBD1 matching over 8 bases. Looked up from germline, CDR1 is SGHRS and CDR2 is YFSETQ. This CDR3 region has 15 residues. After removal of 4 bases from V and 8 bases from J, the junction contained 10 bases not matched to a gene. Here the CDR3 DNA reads TGCGCCAGCAGCCTACAGGGGGGGAATGAAGAAAAACTGTTTTTT. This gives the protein CASSLQGGNEEKLFF.

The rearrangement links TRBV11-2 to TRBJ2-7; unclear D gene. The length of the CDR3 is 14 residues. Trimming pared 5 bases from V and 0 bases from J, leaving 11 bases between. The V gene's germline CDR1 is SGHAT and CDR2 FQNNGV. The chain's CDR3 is CASSLESSSYEQYF. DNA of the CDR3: TGTGCCAGCAGCCTGGAGTCAAGCTCCTACGAGCAGTACTTC.

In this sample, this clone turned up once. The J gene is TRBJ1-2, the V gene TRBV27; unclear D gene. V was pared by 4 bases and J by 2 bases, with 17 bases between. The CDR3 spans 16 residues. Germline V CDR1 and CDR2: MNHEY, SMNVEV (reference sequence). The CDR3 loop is CASSSTGLTGNYGYTF. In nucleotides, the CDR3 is TGTGCCAGCAGTTCAACCGGGCTCACGGGAAACTATGGCTACACCTTC.

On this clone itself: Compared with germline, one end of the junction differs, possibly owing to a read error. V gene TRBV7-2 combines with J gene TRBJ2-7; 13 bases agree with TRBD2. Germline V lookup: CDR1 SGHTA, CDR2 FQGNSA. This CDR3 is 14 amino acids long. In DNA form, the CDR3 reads TGTGCCAGCAGCTTAGGACTAGCGGGAGGAACCTTGGACTTC. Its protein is CASSLGLAGGTLDF.

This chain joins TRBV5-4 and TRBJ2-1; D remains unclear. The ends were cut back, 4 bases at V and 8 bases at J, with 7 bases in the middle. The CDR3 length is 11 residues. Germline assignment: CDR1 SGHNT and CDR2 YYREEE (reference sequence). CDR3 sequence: CASSQAHEQFF. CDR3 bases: TGTGCCAGCAGCCAAGCGCATGAGCAGTTCTTC.

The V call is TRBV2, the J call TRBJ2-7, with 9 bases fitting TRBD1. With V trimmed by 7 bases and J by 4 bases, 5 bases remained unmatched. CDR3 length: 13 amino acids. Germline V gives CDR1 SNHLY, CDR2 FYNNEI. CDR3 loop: CASTRDRAYEQYF. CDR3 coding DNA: TGTGCCAGCACTCGGGACAGGGCATACGAGCAGTACTTC.

This chain's CDR3 is CASSKTRDSYEQYF. The CDR3 DNA sequence: TGCGCCAGCAGCAAGACCCGGGACAGCTACGAGCAGTACTTC. The J gene is TRBJ2-7, the V gene TRBV5-1; 7 positions match TRBD1. V shed 4 bases and J 3 bases; nucleotides not matched to a gene: 7. The CDR3 consists of 14 residues. The germline V gene has CDR1 SGHRS and CDR2 YFSETQ.

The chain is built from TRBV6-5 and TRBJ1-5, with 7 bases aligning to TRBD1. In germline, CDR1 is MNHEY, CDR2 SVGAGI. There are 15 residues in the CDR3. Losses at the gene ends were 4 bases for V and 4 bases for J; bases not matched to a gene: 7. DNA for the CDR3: TGTGCCAGCAGTTCCTTTACAGGGGTGAATCAGCCCCAGCATTTT. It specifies CASSSFTGVNQPQHF.

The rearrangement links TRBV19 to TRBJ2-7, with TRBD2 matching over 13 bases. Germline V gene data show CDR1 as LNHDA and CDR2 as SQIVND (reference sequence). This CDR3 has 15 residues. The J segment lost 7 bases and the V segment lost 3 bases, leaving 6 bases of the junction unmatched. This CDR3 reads CASSMPGLAGVEQYF. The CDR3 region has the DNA TGTGCCAGTAGTATGCCTGGACTAGCGGGAGTAGAGCAGTACTTC. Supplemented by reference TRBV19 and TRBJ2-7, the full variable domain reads DGGITQSPKYLFRKEGQNVTLSCEQNLNHDAMYWYRQDPGQGLRLIYYSQIVNDFQKGDIAEGYSVSREKKESFPLTVTSAQKNPTAFYLCASSMPGLAGVEQYFGPGTRLTVT.

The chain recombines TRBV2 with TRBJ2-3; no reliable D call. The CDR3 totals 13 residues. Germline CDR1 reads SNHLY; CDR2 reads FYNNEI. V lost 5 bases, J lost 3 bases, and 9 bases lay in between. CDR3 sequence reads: CASSIGWTDTQYF. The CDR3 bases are TGTGCCAGCAGTATCGGGTGGACAGATACGCAGTATTTT.

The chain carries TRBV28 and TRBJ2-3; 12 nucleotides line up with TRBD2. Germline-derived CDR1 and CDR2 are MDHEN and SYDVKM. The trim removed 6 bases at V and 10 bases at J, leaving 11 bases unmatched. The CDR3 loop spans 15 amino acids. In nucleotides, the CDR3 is TGTGCCAGCAGGACCCCTAGCGGGGGGGCCCTGGCGCAGTATTTT. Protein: CASRTPSGGALAQYF.

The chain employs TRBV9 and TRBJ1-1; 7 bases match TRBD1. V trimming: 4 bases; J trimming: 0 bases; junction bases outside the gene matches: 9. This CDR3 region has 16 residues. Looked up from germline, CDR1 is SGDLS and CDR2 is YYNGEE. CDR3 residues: CASSPGDSILNTEAFF. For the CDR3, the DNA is TGTGCCAGCAGCCCCGGGGACAGCATATTGAACACTGAAGCTTTCTTT.

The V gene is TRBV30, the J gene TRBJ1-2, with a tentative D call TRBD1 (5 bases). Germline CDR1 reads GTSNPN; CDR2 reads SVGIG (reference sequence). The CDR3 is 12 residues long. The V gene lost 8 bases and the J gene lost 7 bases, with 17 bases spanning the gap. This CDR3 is CAISGGVGGYTF. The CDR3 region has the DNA TGTGCCATCTCGGGGGGGGTTGGTGGCTACACCTTC.